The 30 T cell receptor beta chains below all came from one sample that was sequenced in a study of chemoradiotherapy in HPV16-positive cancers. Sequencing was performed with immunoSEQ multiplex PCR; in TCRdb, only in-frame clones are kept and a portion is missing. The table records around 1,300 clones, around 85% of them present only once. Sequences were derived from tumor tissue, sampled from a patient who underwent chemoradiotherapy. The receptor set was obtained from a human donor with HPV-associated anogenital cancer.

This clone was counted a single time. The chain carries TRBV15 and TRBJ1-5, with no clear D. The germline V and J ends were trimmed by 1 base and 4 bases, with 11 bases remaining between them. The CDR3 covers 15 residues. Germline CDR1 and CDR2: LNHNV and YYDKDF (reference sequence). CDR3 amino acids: CATSRVGRPNQPQHF. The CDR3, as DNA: TGTGCCACCAGCAGAGTCGGACGGCCGAATCAGCCCCAGCATTTT.

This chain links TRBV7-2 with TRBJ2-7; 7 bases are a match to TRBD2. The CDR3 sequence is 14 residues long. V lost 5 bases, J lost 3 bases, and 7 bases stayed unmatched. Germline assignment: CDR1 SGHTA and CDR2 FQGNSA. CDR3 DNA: TGTGCCAGCAGCGCAACGGGAGGCCACTACGAGCAGTACGTC. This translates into CASSATGGHYEQYV.

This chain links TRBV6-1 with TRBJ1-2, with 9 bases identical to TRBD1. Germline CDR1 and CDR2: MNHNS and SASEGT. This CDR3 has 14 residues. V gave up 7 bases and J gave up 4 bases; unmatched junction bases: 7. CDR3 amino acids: CASNTGGSGYGYTF. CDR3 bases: TGTGCCAGCAATACAGGGGGCAGTGGCTATGGCTACACCTTC.

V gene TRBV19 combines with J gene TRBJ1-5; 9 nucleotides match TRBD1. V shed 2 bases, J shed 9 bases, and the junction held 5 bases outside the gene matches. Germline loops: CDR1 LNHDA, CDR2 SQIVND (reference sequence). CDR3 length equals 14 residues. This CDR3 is CASSITGGGGPQHF. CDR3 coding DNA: TGTGCCAGTAGTATAACAGGGGGCGGCGGGCCCCAGCATTTT. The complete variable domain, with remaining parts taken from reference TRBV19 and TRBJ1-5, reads DGGITQSPKYLFRKEGQNVTLSCEQNLNHDAMYWYRQDPGQGLRLIYYSQIVNDFQKGDIAEGYSVSREKKESFPLTVTSAQKNPTAFYLCASSITGGGGPQHFGDGTRLSIL.

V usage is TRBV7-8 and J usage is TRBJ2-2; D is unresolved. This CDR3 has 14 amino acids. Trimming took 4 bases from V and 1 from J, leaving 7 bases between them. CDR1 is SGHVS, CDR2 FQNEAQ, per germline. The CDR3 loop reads CASSSSGNTGELFF. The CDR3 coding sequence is TGTGCCAGCAGCTCGTCGGGGAACACCGGGGAGCTGTTTTTT.

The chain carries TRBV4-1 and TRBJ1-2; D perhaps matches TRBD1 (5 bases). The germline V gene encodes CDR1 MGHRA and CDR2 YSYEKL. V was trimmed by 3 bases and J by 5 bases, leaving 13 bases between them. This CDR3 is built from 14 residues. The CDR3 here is CASSHEGRQYGYTF. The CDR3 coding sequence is TGCGCCAGCAGCCATGAAGGGCGACAGTATGGCTACACCTTC.

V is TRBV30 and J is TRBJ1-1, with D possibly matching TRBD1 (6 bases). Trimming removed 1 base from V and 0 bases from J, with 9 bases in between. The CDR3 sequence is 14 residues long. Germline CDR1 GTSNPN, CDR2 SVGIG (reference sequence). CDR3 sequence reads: CAWSGGQLNTEAFF. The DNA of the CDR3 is TGTGCCTGGAGTGGCGGACAGCTGAACACTGAAGCTTTCTTT.

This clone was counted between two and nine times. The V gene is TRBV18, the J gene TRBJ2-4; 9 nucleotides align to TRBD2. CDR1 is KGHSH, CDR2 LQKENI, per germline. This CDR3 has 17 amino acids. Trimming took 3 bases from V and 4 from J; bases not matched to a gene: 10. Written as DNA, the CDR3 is TGTGCCAGCTCACCCGCCGGGGCGGGGGGGAGTAAAAACATTCAGTACTTC. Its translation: CASSPAGAGGSKNIQYF.

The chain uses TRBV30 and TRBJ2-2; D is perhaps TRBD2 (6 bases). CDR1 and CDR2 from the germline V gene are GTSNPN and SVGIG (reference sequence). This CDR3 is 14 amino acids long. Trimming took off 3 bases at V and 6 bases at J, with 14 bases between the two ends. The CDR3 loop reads CAWRGEWEAGELFF. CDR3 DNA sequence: TGTGCCTGGAGGGGTGAGTGGGAGGCCGGGGAGCTGTTTTTT.

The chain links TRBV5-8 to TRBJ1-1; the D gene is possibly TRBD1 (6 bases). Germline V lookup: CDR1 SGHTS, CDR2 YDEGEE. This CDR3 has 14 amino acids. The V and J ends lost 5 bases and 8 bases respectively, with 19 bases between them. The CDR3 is CASRQTRTALEAFF. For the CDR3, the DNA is TGTGCCAGCAGACAAACCAGGACAGCATTAGAAGCTTTCTTT. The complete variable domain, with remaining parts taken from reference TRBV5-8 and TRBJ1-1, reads EAGVTQSPTHLIKTRGQQATLRCSPISGHTSVYWYQQALGLGLQFLLWYDEGEERNRGNFPPRFSGRQFPNYSSELNVNALELEDSALYLCASRQTRTALEAFFGQGTRLTVV.

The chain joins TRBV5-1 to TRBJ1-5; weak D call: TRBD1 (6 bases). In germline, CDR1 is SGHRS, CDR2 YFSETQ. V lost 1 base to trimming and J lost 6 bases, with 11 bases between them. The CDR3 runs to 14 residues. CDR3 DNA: TGCGCCAGCAGCTTGTCAGGGGATGGTCAGCCCCAGCATTTT. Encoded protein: CASSLSGDGQPQHF.

In DNA, the CDR3 is TGTGCCAGCAGCCCCGGACAGGGGGCTGGTGGCACAGATACGCAGTATTTT. It yields the protein CASSPGQGAGGTDTQYF. The rearrangement links TRBV11-3 to TRBJ2-3, with 11 bases aligning to TRBD1. J was trimmed by 1 base and V by 5 bases; bases with no gene match: 8. Germline V CDR1 and CDR2: SGHNT, YENEEA. This CDR3 is built from 17 residues.

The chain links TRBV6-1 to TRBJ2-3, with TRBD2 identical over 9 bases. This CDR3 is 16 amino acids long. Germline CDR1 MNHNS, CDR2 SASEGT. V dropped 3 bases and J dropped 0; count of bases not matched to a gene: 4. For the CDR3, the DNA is TGTGCCAGCAGTGACCTAAGCGGGGGGAGCACAGATACGCAGTATTTT. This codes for CASSDLSGGSTDTQYF.

CDR3 protein: CASSLSWSNQPQHF. CDR3 coding DNA: TGTGCCAGCAGTTTAAGTTGGTCTAATCAGCCCCAGCATTTT. The chain is built from TRBV27 and TRBJ1-5; the D is unclear. Germline values: CDR1 MNHEY, CDR2 SMNVEV (reference sequence). V gave up 2 bases and J gave up 4 bases, with 9 bases separating them. The CDR3 is 14 amino acids.

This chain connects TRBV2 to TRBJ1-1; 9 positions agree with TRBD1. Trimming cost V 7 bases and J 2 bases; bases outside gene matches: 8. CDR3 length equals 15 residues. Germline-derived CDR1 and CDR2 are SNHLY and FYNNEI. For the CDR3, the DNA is TGTGCCAGCAAATCGACAGGGGGGGAAAACACTGAAGCTTTCTTT. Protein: CASKSTGGENTEAFF.

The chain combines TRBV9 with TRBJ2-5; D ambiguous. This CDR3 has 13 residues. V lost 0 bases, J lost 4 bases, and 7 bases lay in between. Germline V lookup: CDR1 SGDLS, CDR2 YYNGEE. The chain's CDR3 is CASSVGLGETQYF. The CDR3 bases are TGTGCCAGCAGCGTAGGGCTGGGAGAGACCCAGTACTTC.

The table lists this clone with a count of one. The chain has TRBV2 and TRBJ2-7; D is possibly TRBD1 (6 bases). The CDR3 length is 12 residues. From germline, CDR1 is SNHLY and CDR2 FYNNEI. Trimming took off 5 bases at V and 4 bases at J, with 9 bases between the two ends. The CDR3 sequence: CASSLGQYEQYF. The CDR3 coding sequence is TGTGCCAGCAGTCTCGGACAGTACGAGCAGTACTTC.

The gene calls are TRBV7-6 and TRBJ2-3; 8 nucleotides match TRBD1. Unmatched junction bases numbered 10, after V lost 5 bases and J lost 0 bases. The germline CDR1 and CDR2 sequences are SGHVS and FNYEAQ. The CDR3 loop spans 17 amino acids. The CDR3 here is CASSPDAGTGSTDTQYF. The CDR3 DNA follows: TGTGCCAGCAGCCCGGACGCCGGGACAGGAAGCACAGATACGCAGTATTTT.

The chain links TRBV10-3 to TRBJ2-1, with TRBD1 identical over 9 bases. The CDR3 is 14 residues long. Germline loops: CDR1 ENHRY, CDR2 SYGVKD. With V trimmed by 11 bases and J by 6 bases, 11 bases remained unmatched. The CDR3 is CAAKGQGDINEQFF. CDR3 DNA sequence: TGTGCCGCCAAGGGACAGGGAGATATCAATGAGCAGTTCTTC.

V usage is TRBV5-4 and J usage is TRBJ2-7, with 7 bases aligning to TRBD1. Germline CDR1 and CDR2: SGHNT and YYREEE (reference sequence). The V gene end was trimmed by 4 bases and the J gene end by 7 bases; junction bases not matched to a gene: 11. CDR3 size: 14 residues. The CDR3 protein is CASSPRTGTVEQYF. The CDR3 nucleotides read TGTGCCAGCAGCCCGCGCACCGGGACAGTTGAGCAGTACTTC.

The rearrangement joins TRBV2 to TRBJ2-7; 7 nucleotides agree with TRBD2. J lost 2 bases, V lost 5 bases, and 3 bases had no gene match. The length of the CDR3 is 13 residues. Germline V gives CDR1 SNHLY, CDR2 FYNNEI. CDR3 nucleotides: TGTGCCAGCAGTCAAGGACTAGCCTACGAGCAGTACGTC. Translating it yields CASSQGLAYEQYV.

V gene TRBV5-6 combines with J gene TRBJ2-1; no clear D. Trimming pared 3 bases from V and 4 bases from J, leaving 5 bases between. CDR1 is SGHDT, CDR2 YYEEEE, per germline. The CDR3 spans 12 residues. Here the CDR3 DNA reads TGTGCCAGCAGCTCTCTTTACAATGAGCAGTTCTTC. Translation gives CASSSLYNEQFF.

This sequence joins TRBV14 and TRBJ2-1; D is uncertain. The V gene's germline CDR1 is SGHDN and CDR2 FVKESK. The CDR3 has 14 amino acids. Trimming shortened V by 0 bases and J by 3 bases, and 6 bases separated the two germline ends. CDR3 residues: CASSQEGRYNEQFF. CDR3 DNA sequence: TGTGCCAGCAGCCAAGAAGGACGCTACAATGAGCAGTTCTTC.

The CDR3 DNA is TGCAGCGTGACCCGGGACGGAAAAGACACCGGGGAGCTGTTTTTT. Amino acid sequence: CSVTRDGKDTGELFF. The genes are TRBV29-1 and TRBJ2-2; either TRBD1 or TRBD2 may fit D (5 bases each). CDR3 length equals 15 residues. Germline V CDR1 and CDR2: SQVTM, ANQGSEA. V lost 6 bases, J lost 3 bases, and 17 bases lay in between.

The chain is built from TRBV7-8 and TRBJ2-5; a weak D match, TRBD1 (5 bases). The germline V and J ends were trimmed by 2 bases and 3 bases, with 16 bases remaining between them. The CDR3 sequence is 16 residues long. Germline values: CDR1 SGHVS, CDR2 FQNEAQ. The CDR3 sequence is CASSLRVGVLKETQYF. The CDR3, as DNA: TGTGCCAGCAGCTTAAGGGTAGGGGTTCTAAAAGAGACCCAGTACTTC.

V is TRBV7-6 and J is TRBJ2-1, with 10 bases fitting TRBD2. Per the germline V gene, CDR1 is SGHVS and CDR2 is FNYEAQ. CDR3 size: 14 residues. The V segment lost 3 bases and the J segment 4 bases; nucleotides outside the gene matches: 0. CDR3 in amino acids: CASSLTSGYNEQFF. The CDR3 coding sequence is TGTGCCAGCAGCTTGACTAGCGGGTACAATGAGCAGTTCTTC.

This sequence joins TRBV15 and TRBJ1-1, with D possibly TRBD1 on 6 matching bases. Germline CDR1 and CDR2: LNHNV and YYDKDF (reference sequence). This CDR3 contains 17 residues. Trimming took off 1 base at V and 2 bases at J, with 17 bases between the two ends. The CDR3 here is CATSRARQAPLNTEAFF. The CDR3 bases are TGTGCCACCAGCAGAGCCAGACAGGCCCCCCTAAACACTGAAGCTTTCTTT.

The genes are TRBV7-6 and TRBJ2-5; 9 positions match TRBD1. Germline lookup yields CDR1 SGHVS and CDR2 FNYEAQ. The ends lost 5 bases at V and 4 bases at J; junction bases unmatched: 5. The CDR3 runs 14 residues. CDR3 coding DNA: TGTGCCAGCAGCCTAACAGGGGGCGTAGAGACCCAGTACTTC. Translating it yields CASSLTGGVETQYF. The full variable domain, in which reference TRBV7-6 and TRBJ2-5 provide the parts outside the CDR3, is GAGVSQSPRYKVTKRGQDVALRCDPISGHVSLYWYRQALGQGPEFLTYFNYEAQQDKSGLPNDRFSAERPEGSISTLTIQRTEQRDSAMYRCASSLTGGVETQYFGPGTRLLVL.

The CDR3 loop is CASSLSYAGTDTQYF. The DNA of the CDR3 is TGCGCCAGCAGCTTGTCTTACGCTGGCACAGATACGCAGTATTTT. The rearrangement links TRBV5-1 to TRBJ2-3; D is unresolved. CDR1 and CDR2 from the germline V gene are SGHRS and YFSETQ. This CDR3 has 15 amino acids. The V end was cut by 1 base, the J end by 1 base, with 10 bases between.

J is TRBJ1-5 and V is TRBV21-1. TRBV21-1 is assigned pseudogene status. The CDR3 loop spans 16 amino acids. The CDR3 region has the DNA TGTGCCAGCACCAACCGGGGGCAGGGTAGTTGCCAGCCCCAGCATTTT. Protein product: CASTNRGQGSCQPQHF.